The 6 T cell receptor beta chains below come from one sample, sequenced in a study of T cell responses to AZD1222 COVID-19 vaccine. Using immunoSEQ multiplex PCR, the repertoire was profiled, and TCRdb retains in-frame clones only, with some absent. The data contain about 100,000 clones, 80% to 90% of them singletons. Here the sequenced sample was peripheral blood, taken on day 0 of MenACWY control vaccination. The receptors were sampled from an adult in good health.

This clone was counted between two and nine times. The J gene is TRBJ1-2, the V gene TRBV4-1, with TRBD1 identical over 8 bases. Germline CDR1 is MGHRA and CDR2 is YSYEKL. The trim removed 4 bases at V and 0 bases at J, leaving 10 bases unmatched. The CDR3 is made up of 17 amino acids. The CDR3 region is CASSRGQGRRANYGYTF. The CDR3 DNA follows: TGCGCCAGCAGCCGAGGACAGGGAAGACGAGCTAACTATGGCTACACCTTC.

J is TRBJ2-5 and V is TRBV3-1 (or the pseudogene TRBV3-2); 11 bases are shared with TRBD2. The CDR3 is 14 amino acids. The V and J ends lost 4 bases and 5 bases, in that order; junction bases with no gene match: 3. Germline assignment: CDR1 LGHDT and CDR2 YNNKEL (reference sequence). DNA for the CDR3: TGTGCCAGCAGCCGACTAGCGGGGCGGGAGACCCAGTACTTC. It yields the protein CASSRLAGRETQYF.

The chain combines TRBV5-1 with TRBJ2-7; D gene unclear. Trimming removed 2 bases from V and 1 base from J, with 10 bases in between. The germline V gene encodes CDR1 SGHRS and CDR2 YFSETQ. CDR3 length: 14 residues. CDR3 DNA sequence: TGCGCCAGCAGCTTAGACATCCCATCCTACGAGCAGTACTTC. It encodes CASSLDIPSYEQYF.

This chain connects TRBV6-2 or TRBV6-3 to TRBJ1-5; D is possibly TRBD1 (5 bases). In germline, CDR1 is MNHEY, CDR2 SVGEGT. V lost 0 bases to trimming and J lost 4 bases, with 16 bases between them. The CDR3 sequence is 17 residues long. In nucleotides, the CDR3 is TGTGCCAGCAGTTACTCTCAGGGCCAACGATCAAATCAGCCCCAGCATTTT. Translation gives CASSYSQGQRSNQPQHF.

The chain links TRBV21-1 to TRBJ2-1. TRBV21-1 is recorded as a pseudogene. This CDR3 contains 15 residues. CDR3 loop: CASSKARNVAREQFF. Here the CDR3 DNA reads TGTGCCAGCAGCAAAGCGCGAAACGTGGCCCGAGAGCAGTTCTTC.

The chain uses TRBV30 and TRBJ1-6; TRBD1 is a possible D gene (6 bases). The CDR3 has 16 amino acids. Germline lookup yields CDR1 GTSNPN and CDR2 SVGIG (reference sequence). V dropped 3 bases and J dropped 7 bases, with 19 bases sitting between them. The CDR3: CAWSLLKGDINSPLHF. The CDR3 DNA is TGTGCCTGGAGCCTTCTCAAAGGGGACATCAATTCACCCCTCCACTTT.